The rows below give T cell receptor beta chains drawn from one sample of a study of blood T cell repertoires in COVID-19. The table came from immunoSEQ multiplex PCR; TCRdb's copy has only in-frame clones and leaves some out. Here the sample spans 300,000 to 350,000 clones, roughly 86% being singletons. The sequenced sample was peripheral blood. The receptors originated from a man aged 25 to 45 with COVID-19, enrolled during active disease. Both conserved end residues are part of each CDR3. Fields, in order: V gene, J gene, CDR3 protein.

V gene: TRBV29-1
J gene: TRBJ1-1
CDR3 protein: CSVEAAEAFF

V gene: TRBV5-4
J gene: TRBJ1-2
CDR3 protein: CASSHDRVSFGYTF

V gene: TRBV6-2/TRBV6-3
J gene: TRBJ2-1
CDR3 protein: CASSYRSSVDEQFF

V gene: TRBV7-9
J gene: TRBJ2-2
CDR3 protein: CASSYIRTENTGELFF

V gene: TRBV19
J gene: TRBJ2-5
CDR3 protein: CASSIGSGGPRETQYF

V gene: TRBV6-5
J gene: TRBJ1-3
CDR3 protein: CASRPPGNSGNTIYF

V gene: TRBV6-5
J gene: TRBJ2-7
CDR3 protein: CASRDRISYEQYF

V gene: TRBV19
J gene: TRBJ2-3
CDR3 protein: CASSIRTSGPRDTQYF

V gene: TRBV19
J gene: TRBJ2-5
CDR3 protein: CASTNQETQYF

V gene: TRBV5-1
J gene: TRBJ2-1
CDR3 protein: CASSFRPSGTYNEQFF